This T cell receptor beta chain was obtained from a study of blood T cell repertoires in COVID-19. Germline CDR1 is SGDLS and CDR2 is YYNGEE. V dropped 2 bases and J dropped 0 bases, with 9 bases sitting between them. This CDR3 comprises 15 residues. This clone has more than one count but fewer than ten. The table came from immunoSEQ multiplex PCR; TCRdb's copy has only in-frame clones and leaves some out. The sample has approximately 70,000 clones, roughly 90% seen once; the top ten hold over 0.95%. This chain links TRBV9 with TRBJ2-1; D is perhaps TRBD2 (6 bases). The sample taken for sequencing was peripheral blood. This TCR derives from a woman in her sixties with acute or convalescent COVID-19. CDR3 nucleotide sequence: TGTGCCAGCAGCGTTAGCGGTAACTCCTACAATGAGCAGTTCTTC. This codes for CASSVSGNSYNEQFF.